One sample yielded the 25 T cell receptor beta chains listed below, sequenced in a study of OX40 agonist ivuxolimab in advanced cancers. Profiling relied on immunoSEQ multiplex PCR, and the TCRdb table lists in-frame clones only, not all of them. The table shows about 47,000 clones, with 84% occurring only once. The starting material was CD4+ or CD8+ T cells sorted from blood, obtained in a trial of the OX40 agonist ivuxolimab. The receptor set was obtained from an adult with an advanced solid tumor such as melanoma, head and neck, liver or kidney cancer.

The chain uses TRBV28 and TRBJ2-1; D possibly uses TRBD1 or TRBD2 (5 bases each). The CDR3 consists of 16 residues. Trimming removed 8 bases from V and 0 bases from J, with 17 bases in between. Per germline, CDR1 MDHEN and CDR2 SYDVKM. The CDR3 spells CASSLQVGGSYNEQFF. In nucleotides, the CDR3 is TGTGCCAGCTCTCTACAGGTTGGAGGCTCCTACAATGAGCAGTTCTTC.

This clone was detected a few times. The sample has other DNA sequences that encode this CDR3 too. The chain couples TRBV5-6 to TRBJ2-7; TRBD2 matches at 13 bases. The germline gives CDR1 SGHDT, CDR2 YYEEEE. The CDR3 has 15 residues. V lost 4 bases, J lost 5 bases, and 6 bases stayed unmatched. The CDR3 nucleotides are TGTGCCAGCAGCCCGGGACTAGCGGGGTATGACGAGCAGTACTTC. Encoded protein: CASSPGLAGYDEQYF.

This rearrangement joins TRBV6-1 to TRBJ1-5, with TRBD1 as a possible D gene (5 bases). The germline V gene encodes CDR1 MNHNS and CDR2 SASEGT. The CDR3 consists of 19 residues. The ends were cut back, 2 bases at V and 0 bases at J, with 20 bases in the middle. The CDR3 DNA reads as TGTGCCAGCAGTGAACCCCGTGGGAGGCGGGGCATTAGCAATCAGCCCCAGCATTTT. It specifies CASSEPRGRRGISNQPQHF.

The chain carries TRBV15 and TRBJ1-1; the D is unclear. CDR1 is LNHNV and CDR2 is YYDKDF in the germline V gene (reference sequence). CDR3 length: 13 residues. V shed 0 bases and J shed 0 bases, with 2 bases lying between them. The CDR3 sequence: CATSREVNTEAFF. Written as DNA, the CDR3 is TGTGCCACCAGCAGAGAGGTGAACACTGAAGCTTTCTTT.

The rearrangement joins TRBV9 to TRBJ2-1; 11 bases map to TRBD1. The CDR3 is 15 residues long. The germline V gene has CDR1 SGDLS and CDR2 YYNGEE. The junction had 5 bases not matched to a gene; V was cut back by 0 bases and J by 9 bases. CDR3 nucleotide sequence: TGTGCCAGCAGCGTAGATGGGACAGGGGGAAGTGAGCAGTTCTTC. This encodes CASSVDGTGGSEQFF.

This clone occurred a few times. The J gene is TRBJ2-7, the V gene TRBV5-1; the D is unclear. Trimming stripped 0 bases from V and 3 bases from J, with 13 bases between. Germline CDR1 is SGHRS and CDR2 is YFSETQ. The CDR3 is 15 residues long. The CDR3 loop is CASSLGWGSNYEQYF. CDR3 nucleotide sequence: TGCGCCAGCAGCTTGGGATGGGGTTCGAACTACGAGCAGTACTTC.

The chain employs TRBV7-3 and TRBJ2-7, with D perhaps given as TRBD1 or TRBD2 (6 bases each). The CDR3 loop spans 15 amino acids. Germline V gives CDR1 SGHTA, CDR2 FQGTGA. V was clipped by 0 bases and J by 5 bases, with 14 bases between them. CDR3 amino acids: CASSLTSGGRDEQYF. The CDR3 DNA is TGTGCCAGCAGCTTAACGTCCGGGGGCAGGGACGAGCAGTACTTC.

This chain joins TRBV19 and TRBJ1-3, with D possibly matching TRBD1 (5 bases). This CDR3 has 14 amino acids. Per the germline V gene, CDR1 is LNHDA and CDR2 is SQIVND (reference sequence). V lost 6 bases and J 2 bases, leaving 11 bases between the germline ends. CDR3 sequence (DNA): TGTGCCAGTAGATGGGGAGGGGCTGGAAACACCATATATTTT. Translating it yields CASRWGGAGNTIYF.

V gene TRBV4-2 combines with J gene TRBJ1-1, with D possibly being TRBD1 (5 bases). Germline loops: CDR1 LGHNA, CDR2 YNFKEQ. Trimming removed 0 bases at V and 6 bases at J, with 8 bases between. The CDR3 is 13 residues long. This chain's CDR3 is CASSQDGGPEAFF. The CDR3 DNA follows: TGTGCCAGCAGCCAAGATGGGGGTCCTGAAGCTTTCTTT.

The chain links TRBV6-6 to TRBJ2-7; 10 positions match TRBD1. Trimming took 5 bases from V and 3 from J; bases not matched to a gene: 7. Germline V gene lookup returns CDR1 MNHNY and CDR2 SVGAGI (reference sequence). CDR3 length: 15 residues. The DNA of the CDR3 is TGTGCCAGCAGTATCTCCGGGACAGGGGACTACGAGCAGTACTTC. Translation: CASSISGTGDYEQYF.

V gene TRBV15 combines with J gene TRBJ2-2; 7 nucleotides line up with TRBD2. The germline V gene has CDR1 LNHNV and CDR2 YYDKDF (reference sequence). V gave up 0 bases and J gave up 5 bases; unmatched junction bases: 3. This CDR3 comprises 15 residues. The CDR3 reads CATSREGRETGELFF. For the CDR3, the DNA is TGTGCCACCAGCAGAGAGGGGAGGGAAACCGGGGAGCTGTTTTTT.

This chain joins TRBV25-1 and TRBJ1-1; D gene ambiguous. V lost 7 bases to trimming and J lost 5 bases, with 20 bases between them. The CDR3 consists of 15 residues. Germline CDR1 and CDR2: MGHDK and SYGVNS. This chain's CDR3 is CASTAFAGLGTEAFF. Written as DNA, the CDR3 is TGTGCCAGCACCGCCTTTGCCGGCCTGGGAACTGAAGCTTTCTTT.

CDR3 DNA sequence: TGTGCCAGTAGTATTGGGCAGAGCTCCTACAATGAGCAGTTCTTC. This codes for CASSIGQSSYNEQFF. The gene calls are TRBV19 and TRBJ2-1; D gene uncertain. The germline gives CDR1 LNHDA, CDR2 SQIVND (reference sequence). The CDR3 is made up of 15 amino acids. The V end was cut by 3 bases, the J end by 0 bases, with 9 bases between.

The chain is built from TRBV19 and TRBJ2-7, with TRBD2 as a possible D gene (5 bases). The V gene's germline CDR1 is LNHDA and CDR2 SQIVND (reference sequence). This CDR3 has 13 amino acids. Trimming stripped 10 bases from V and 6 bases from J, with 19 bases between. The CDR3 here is CATRTGNLGEQYF. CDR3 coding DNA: TGTGCCACTCGTACCGGGAATTTGGGCGAGCAGTACTTC. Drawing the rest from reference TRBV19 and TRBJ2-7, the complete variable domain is DGGITQSPKYLFRKEGQNVTLSCEQNLNHDAMYWYRQDPGQGLRLIYYSQIVNDFQKGDIAEGYSVSREKKESFPLTVTSAQKNPTAFYLCATRTGNLGEQYFGPGTRLTVT.

As DNA, the CDR3 is TGCAGCGCCCCGGGTCTAAACACTGAAGCTTTCTTT. Protein product: CSAPGLNTEAFF. The chain uses TRBV29-1 and TRBJ1-1; D remains unclear. Trimming left V 7 bases short and J 2 bases short, with 11 bases between. The V gene's germline CDR1 is SQVTM and CDR2 ANQGSEA. This CDR3 is built from 12 residues.

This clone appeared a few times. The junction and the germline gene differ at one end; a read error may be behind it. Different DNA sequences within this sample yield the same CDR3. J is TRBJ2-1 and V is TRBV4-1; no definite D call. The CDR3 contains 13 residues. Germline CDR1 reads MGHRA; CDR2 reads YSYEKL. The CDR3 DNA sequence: TGTGCCAGCAGCCCCTTAACCCGGACCGAGCAGTTCTTC. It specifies CASSPLTRTEQFF.

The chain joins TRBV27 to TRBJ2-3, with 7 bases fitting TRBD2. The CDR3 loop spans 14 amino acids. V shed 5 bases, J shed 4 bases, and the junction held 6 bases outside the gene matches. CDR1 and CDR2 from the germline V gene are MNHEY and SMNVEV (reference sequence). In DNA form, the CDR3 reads TGTGCCAGCAGTCCAGGACTAGTGGCAGATACGCAGTATTTT. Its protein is CASSPGLVADTQYF.

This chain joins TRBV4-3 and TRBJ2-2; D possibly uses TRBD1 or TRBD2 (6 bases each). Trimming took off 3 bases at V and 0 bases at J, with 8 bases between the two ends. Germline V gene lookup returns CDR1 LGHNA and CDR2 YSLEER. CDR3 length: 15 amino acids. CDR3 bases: TGCGCCAGCAGCCAGGGGGGCGCGAACACCGGGGAGCTGTTTTTT. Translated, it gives CASSQGGANTGELFF.

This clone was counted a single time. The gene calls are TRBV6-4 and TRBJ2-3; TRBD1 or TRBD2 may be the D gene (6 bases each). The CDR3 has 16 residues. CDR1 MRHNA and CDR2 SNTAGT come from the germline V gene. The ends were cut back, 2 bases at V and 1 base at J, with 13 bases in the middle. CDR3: CASSDGGGGGTDTQYF. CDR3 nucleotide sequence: TGTGCCAGCAGTGACGGGGGCGGCGGGGGCACAGATACGCAGTATTTT.

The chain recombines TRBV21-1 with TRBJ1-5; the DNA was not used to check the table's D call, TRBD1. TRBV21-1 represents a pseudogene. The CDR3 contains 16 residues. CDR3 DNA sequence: TGTGCCAGCAGCAAAGTAAGACACCCAAGCAATCAGCCCCAGCATTTT. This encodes CASSKVRHPSNQPQHF.

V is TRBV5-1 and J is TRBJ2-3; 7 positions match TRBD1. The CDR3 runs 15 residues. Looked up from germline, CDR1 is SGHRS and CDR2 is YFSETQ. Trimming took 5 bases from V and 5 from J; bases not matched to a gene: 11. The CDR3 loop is CASRLRQGLEDTQYF. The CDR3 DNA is TGCGCCAGCAGACTCAGACAGGGCTTGGAAGATACGCAGTATTTT.

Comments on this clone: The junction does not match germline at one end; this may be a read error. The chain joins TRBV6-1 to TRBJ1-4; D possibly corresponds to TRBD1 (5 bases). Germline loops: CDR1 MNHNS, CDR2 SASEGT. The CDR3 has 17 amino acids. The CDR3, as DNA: TGTGCCAGCAGCGAAGTCGTGGGGGGTGGGGGAGAAGAAAAACTGTTTTTT. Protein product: CASSEVVGGGGEEKLFF.

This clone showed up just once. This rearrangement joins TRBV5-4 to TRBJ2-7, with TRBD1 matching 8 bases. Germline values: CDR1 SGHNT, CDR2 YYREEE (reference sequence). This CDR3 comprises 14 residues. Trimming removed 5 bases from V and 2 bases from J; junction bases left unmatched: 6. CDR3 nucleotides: TGTGCCAGCAGTTCCACAGGGGGAACCTACGAGCAGTACTTC. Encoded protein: CASSSTGGTYEQYF. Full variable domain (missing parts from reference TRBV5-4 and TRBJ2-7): ETGVTQSPTHLIKTRGQQVTLRCSSQSGHNTVSWYQQALGQGPQFIFQYYREEENGRGNFPPRFSGLQFPNYSSELNVNALELDDSALYLCASSSTGGTYEQYFGPGTRLTVT.

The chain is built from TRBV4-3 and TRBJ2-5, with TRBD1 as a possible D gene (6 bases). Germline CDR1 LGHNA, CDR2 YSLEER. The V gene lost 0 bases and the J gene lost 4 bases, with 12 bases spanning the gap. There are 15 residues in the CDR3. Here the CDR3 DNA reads TGCGCCAGCAGCCAAGATACAGGGCCCCGAGAGACCCAGTACTTC. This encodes CASSQDTGPRETQYF.

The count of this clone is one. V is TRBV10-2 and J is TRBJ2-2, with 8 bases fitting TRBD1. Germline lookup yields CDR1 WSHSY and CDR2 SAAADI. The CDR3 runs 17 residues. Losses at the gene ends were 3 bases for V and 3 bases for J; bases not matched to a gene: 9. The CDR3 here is CASSDPGQATYTGELFF. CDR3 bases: TGCGCCAGCAGTGATCCGGGACAGGCGACCTACACCGGGGAGCTGTTTTTT.